The source of this T cell receptor beta chain is a study of T cell responses to AZD1222 COVID-19 vaccine. Study information: Second-dose timings of about 4 or about 12 weeks were pooled.

As regards this clone: Its target is unknown.

Data came from immunoSEQ multiplex PCR; TCRdb stores just in-frame clones and leaves some out. The table records roughly 120,000 clones, roughly nine tenths of them present only once. Study-level points and caveats: Baseline serology detected seropositivity in only a handful of AZD1222 recipients.

Source: peripheral blood, taken on day 0 of AZD1222 vaccination. The receptor comes from an adult in good health.

The CDR3 DNA is TGTGCCAGCGGGTTGCGGACTCGAGGAGATACGCAGTATTTT. Its translation is CASGLRTRGDTQYF. The rearrangement joins TRBV28 to TRBJ2-3; D may be TRBD2 (5 bases). This CDR3 comprises 14 residues. Germline V gene data show CDR1 as MDHEN and CDR2 as SYDVKM. Trimming removed 8 bases at V and 5 bases at J, with 17 bases between. Full variable domain (outside the CDR3, taken from reference TRBV28 and TRBJ2-3): DVKVTQSSRYLVKRTGEKVFLECVQDMDHENMFWYRQDPGLGLRLIYFSYDVKMKEKGDIPEGYSVSREKKERFSLILESASTNQTSMYLCASGLRTRGDTQYFGPGTRLTVL.